The clone carrying this T cell receptor (beta chain) was picked up many times. Its specificity is not known. The source of the sample is a study of CD8 T cells in ankylosing spondylitis. Broader study findings: CD8+ disease-linked clones were present at relatively low frequencies in blood. Reports of some motif variants in reactive arthritis synovial fluid and blood predate this one. Disease-linked clones reportedly showed significant enrichment in matched ankylosing spondylitis synovial fluid.

Per germline, CDR1 SGHRS and CDR2 YFSETQ. CDR3 size: 15 residues. V shed 2 bases and J 1 base; nucleotides not matched to a gene: 2. Generation of TCR beta libraries employed quantitative 5'-RACE incorporating molecular barcodes. MiXCR, run by TCRdb on the 5' RACE reads, gives a single entry per CDR3 protein. The sample has under 150,000 distinct CDR3 sequences; more than 7% are singletons. The origin of this receptor is a male donor with ankylosing spondylitis. The specimen sequenced was synovial fluid, either unsorted or a sorted T cell fraction (not recorded which). V usage is TRBV5-1 and J usage is TRBJ2-5; 10 nucleotides match TRBD2. The CDR3 here is CASSLLAGTQETQYF. CDR3 DNA: TGCGCCAGCAGCTTACTAGCGGGGACCCAAGAGACCCAGTACTTC.